This T cell receptor (beta chain) was found in a study of brain metastases from non-small cell lung cancer. Study-wide results and caveats: Metastases had sparse T cells but largely shared repertoires with primaries. Compared with primary tumors, brain metastases showed less T-cell infiltration.

The length of the CDR3 is 11 residues. Between the trimmed V and J ends, which lost 0 bases and 13 bases, there was a span of 10 bases. CDR1 is DFQATT, CDR2 SNEGSKA, per germline (reference sequence). In regard to this clone: The antigen remains undetermined.

Assay used: immunoSEQ multiplex PCR; TCRdb lists only in-frame clones, some missing. The sample includes around 2,500 clones, roughly 84% of them seen just once. The receptor was isolated from a donor aged 40 or older with non-small cell lung cancer. This rearrangement joins TRBV20-1 to TRBJ2-1, with unresolved D. The sequenced sample was primary lung tumor tissue. The CDR3 reads CSARENTDQFF. CDR3 sequence (DNA): TGCAGTGCTAGAGAAAACACCGACCAGTTCTTC.